This T cell receptor (beta chain) is from a study of blood T cells in healthy people across ages. Across the whole study: About one barcoded beta molecule was captured per two T cells (by template switching).

Concerning this clonotype itself: Antigen specificity is unknown.

Ranging in age from roughly 6 to 100, the donors were healthy Caucasian individuals from Russia. Primed by a sample-barcoded 5' primer and a J-beta primer mix, a second PCR proceeded for 7 to 11 cycles. Unique molecular identifiers of 12 random nucleotides labeled each cDNA. A single record per CDR3 protein comes from TCRdb applying MiXCR to the 5' RACE reads. The sample has about 800,000 distinct CDR3 sequences; 58% are singletons. Trimming removed 6 bases at V and 1 base at J, with 25 bases between. In germline, CDR1 is MNHNS, CDR2 SASEGT. This CDR3 has 20 residues. Findings and caveats of the study: Higher diversity and more naive CD4+ cells were features of long-lived donors, compared to aged donors.

This chain joins TRBV6-1 and TRBJ2-6; D is uncertain. What was sequenced was blood. The receptor was isolated from a man aged 30-40 years in good health. The CDR3 spells CASSHILMGSALSGANVLTF. The DNA of the CDR3 is TGTGCCAGCAGCCACATCCTGATGGGGTCCGCGCTATCTGGGGCCAACGTCCTGACTTTC.